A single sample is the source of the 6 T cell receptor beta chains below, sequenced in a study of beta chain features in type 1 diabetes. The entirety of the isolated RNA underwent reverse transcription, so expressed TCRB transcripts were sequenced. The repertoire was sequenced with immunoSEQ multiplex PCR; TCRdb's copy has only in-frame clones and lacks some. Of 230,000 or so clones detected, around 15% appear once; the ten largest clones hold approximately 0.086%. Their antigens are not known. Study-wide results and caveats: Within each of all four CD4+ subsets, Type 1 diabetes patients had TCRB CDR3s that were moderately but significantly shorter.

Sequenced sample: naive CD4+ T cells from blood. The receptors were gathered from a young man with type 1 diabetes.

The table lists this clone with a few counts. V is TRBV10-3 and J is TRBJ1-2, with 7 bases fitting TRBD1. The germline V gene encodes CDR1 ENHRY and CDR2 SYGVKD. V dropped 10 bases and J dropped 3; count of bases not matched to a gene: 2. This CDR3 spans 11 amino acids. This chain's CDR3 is CATGQDYGYTF. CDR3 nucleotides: TGTGCCACCGGACAGGACTATGGCTACACCTTC.

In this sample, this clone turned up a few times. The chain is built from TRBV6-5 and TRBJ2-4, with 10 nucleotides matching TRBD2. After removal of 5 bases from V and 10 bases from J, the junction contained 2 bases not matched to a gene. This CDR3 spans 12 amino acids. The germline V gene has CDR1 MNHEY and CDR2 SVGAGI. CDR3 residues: CASSETSGIQYF. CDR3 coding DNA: TGTGCCAGCAGTGAGACTAGCGGGATTCAGTACTTC.

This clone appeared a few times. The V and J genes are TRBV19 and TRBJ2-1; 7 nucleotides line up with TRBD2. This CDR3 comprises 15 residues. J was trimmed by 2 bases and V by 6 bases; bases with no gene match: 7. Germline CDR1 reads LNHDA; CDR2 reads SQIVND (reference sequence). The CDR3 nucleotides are TGTGCCAGTAGGCCCACCGGGGGGACCTACAATGAGCAGTTCTTC. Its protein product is CASRPTGGTYNEQFF.

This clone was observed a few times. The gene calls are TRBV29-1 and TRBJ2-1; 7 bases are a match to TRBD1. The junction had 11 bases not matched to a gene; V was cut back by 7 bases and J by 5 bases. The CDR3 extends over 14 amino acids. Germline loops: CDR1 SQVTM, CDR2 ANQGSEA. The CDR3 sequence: CSAAMTGWNNEQFF. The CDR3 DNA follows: TGCAGCGCAGCCATGACAGGGTGGAACAATGAGCAGTTCTTC.

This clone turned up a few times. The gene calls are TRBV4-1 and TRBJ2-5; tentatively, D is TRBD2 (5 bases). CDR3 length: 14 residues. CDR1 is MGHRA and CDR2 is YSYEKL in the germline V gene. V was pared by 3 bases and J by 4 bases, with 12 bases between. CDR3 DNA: TGCGCCAGCAGCCAGAGTCCGAGGGTAGAGACCCAGTACTTC. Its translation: CASSQSPRVETQYF.

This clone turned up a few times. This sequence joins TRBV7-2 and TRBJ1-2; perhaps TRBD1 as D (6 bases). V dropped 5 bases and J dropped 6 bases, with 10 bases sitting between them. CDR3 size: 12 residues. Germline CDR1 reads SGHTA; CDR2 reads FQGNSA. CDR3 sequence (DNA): TGTGCCAGCAGCACTACAGGGAATGGCTACACCTTC. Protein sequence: CASSTTGNGYTF. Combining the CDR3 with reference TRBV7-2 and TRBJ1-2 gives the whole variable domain GAGVSQSPSNKVTEKGKDVELRCDPISGHTALYWYRQSLGQGLEFLIYFQGNSAPDKSGLPSDRFSAERTGGSVSTLTIQRTQQEDSAVYLCASSTTGNGYTFGSGTRLTVV.